The text below deals with one TCR beta chain. The data were obtained in a study of T cells in Graves' hyperthyroidism and ophthalmopathy. Amplification of TCR beta CDR3 regions used RNA as the template. With the HTBI primer set, the TCR CDR3 went through a first round of RT-PCR. From the multiplex PCR reads, TCRdb called clonotypes with MiXCR, one entry per CDR3 protein. Of 700,000 or so distinct CDR3 sequences in the sample, less than 20% are singletons; the top ten hold about 8.4%. The authors deemed Graves' hyperthyroidism stable absent ophthalmopathy progression within 18 months. Aged 18 to 65, the patients had hyperthyroidism that was newly diagnosed and had lasted under 2 months. Out of about 10 ml of fresh peripheral blood came the PBMCs. Germline lookup yields CDR1 MNHNS and CDR2 SASEGT. The CDR3 spans 18 residues. V lost 2 bases to trimming and J lost 0 bases; unmatched junction nucleotides: 6.

The chain is built from TRBV6-1 and TRBJ2-3; 12 bases align to TRBD2. Sequenced: blood. The TCR originated in a man between 18 and 35 years old with Graves' hyperthyroidism. The CDR3 spells CASSESFGLAGSTDTQYF. The CDR3, as DNA: TGTGCCAGCAGTGAATCCTTCGGACTAGCGGGGAGCACAGATACGCAGTATTTT.